Presented here are 5 T cell receptor beta chains from one specimen sequenced in a study of graft-versus-host responses after intestinal transplantation. From the graft tissue, intraepithelial and lamina propria lymphocytes were released through processing. Profiled with immunoSEQ multiplex PCR; TCRdb holds only in-frame clones, not every one. The data contain some 40,000 clones, 87% of them singletons. This material consisted of ileum tissue, taken about 200 days after intestinal transplant. The source is a human patient who received an intestinal transplant, so some T cells may come from the graft donor.

The CDR3 protein is CASSLDRDVYGYTF. CDR3 bases: TGCGCCAGCAGCTTAGACAGGGACGTCTATGGCTACACCTTC. V and J are TRBV5-1 and TRBJ1-2; TRBD1 matches at 7 bases. The CDR3 runs 14 residues. V was pared by 2 bases and J by 4 bases, with 5 bases of the junction left unmatched. Per the germline V gene, CDR1 is SGHRS and CDR2 is YFSETQ.

The gene calls are TRBV28 and TRBJ2-5, with 8 bases lining up with TRBD2. The CDR3 runs to 15 residues. The V segment lost 5 bases and the J segment 1 base; nucleotides outside the gene matches: 6. Germline V gene sequence: CDR1 MDHEN, CDR2 SYDVKM. The CDR3 DNA sequence: TGTGCCAGCAGTAAAGCGGGGGACCGCCAAGAGACCCAGTACTTC. The encoded protein is CASSKAGDRQETQYF.

V usage is TRBV6-4 and J usage is TRBJ2-2; TRBD2 might be the D (6 bases). Looked up from germline, CDR1 is MRHNA and CDR2 is SNTAGT. The CDR3 consists of 16 residues. V was cut by 4 bases and J by 4 bases, with 16 bases left in between. For the CDR3, the DNA is TGTGCCAGCAGTGCCGGGACTTTTGGAGCCACCGGGGAGCTGTTTTTT. Its translation is CASSAGTFGATGELFF.

The chain combines TRBV28 with TRBJ2-7; 8 bases are a match to TRBD1. There are 15 residues in the CDR3. CDR1 is MDHEN and CDR2 is SYDVKM in the germline V gene. Unmatched junction bases numbered 10, after V lost 6 bases and J lost 3 bases. In nucleotides, the CDR3 is TGTGCCAGCAGCCATTCCGGGACAGGCGTCTACGAGCAGTACTTC. It yields the protein CASSHSGTGVYEQYF.

V gene TRBV4-2 combines with J gene TRBJ2-1; D is possibly TRBD2 (5 bases). Germline V gene sequence: CDR1 LGHNA, CDR2 YNFKEQ. V was pared by 1 base and J by 5 bases, with 21 bases between. This CDR3 spans 18 amino acids. CDR3 residues: CASSQGRGWAVGDNEQFF. The CDR3, as DNA: TGTGCCAGCAGCCAAGGGCGCGGGTGGGCGGTCGGGGACAATGAGCAGTTCTTC.